This is a list of T cell receptor beta chains from one sample in a study of T cell responses to AZD1222 COVID-19 vaccine. Using immunoSEQ multiplex PCR, the repertoire was profiled, and TCRdb retains in-frame clones only, with some absent. The table lists about 130,000 clones, 80% to 90% of them singletons. The sequencing used peripheral blood, collected on day 0 of AZD1222 vaccination. The receptors were gathered from an adult in good health. CDR3s include the opening cysteine and the closing phenylalanine or tryptophan. The D gene is left open where the match is weak.

v_gene	j_gene	d_gene	CDR3aa	CDR3nt
TRBV28	TRBJ1-4	TRBD1	CASSLTPGTGRKGLFF	TGTGCCAGCAGTTTAACCCCCGGGACAGGTAGAAAGGGACTGTTTTTT
TRBV6-5	TRBJ1-5	.	CASSRQPNQPQHF	TGTGCCAGCAGTCGACAGCCAAATCAGCCCCAGCATTTT
TRBV6-5	TRBJ2-1	TRBD2	CAASRAGGYNEQFF	TGTGCCGCCAGTCGGGCGGGGGGATACAATGAGCAGTTCTTC
TRBV12-3/TRBV12-4	TRBJ2-5	.	CASALADQETQYF	TGTGCCAGCGCCTTAGCGGACCAAGAGACCCAGTACTTC
TRBV6-1	TRBJ1-2	TRBD1	CASSEAGDRYYGYTF	TGTGCCAGCAGTGAAGCGGGGGACAGGTATTATGGCTACACCTTC
TRBV20-1	TRBJ1-6	.	CSASSDTSSPLHF	TGCAGTGCTAGTTCGGACACCAGTTCACCCCTCCACTTT
TRBV2	TRBJ1-6	.	CASSYRDGNSPLHF	TGTGCCAGCAGCTACCGGGACGGAAATTCACCCCTCCACTTT
TRBV2	TRBJ1-5	.	CASTAQAENQPQHF	TGTGCCAGCACGGCTCAGGCAGAGAATCAGCCCCAGCATTTT
TRBV19	TRBJ2-7	TRBD2	CASRLAGDYEQYF	TGTGCCAGTAGACTAGCGGGGGACTACGAGCAGTACTTC
TRBV5-6	TRBJ2-7	.	CASSWPFGASEQYF	TGTGCCAGCAGCTGGCCGTTTGGGGCGAGCGAGCAGTACTTC
TRBV18	TRBJ1-1	TRBD1	CASSRGSDRTEAFF	TGTGCCAGCTCACGGGGGTCGGACAGGACTGAAGCTTTCTTT
TRBV15	TRBJ1-5	TRBD1	CATSGRTGGDQPQHF	TGTGCCACCAGCGGTCGGACAGGGGGTGATCAGCCCCAGCATTTT